A single sample gave rise to the 19 T cell receptor beta chains below, sequenced in a study of a mutant IDH1 vaccine in newly diagnosed glioma. The antigens of these receptors remain unknown. Sequencing was performed with immunoSEQ multiplex PCR; in TCRdb, only in-frame clones are kept and a portion is missing. The table shows about 55,000 clones, with 80% occurring only once. Described time point: week 23, last vaccination. Mutant IDH1 20-mer peptide, at 300 ug, made up each vaccine dose, with topical imiquimod. This specimen consisted of PBMCs, obtained from a glioma patient whose treatment included an IDH1 peptide vaccine. These receptors originate from a man aged 40-49 years with glioma.

This chain uses TRBV4-1 with TRBJ1-2; 7 positions match TRBD1. Germline CDR1 MGHRA, CDR2 YSYEKL. This CDR3 has 17 residues. V gave up 1 base and J gave up 8 bases; unmatched junction bases: 16. The CDR3 DNA reads TGCGCCAGCAGCCAAGGGCTAGGCGGTCCCGCCAGGGGGGGCTACACCTTC. Translated, it gives CASSQGLGGPARGGYTF.

This chain connects TRBV19 to TRBJ1-6; D might be TRBD1 (6 bases). V lost 9 bases and J 7 bases, leaving 13 bases between the germline ends. From germline, CDR1 is LNHDA and CDR2 SQIVND (reference sequence). The CDR3 extends over 13 amino acids. CDR3 in amino acids: CASAGQPNSPLHF. Here the CDR3 DNA reads TGTGCCAGCGCCGGACAGCCGAATTCACCCCTCCACTTT. Filled out from reference TRBV19 and TRBJ1-6, the complete variable domain reads DGGITQSPKYLFRKEGQNVTLSCEQNLNHDAMYWYRQDPGQGLRLIYYSQIVNDFQKGDIAEGYSVSREKKESFPLTVTSAQKNPTAFYLCASAGQPNSPLHFGNGTRLTVT.

This rearrangement joins TRBV9 to TRBJ2-5, with D possibly being TRBD2 (6 bases). CDR3 length equals 15 residues. Germline loops: CDR1 SGDLS, CDR2 YYNGEE. V was shortened by 0 bases and J by 5 bases, with 14 bases between the two germline ends. The CDR3, as DNA: TGTGCCAGCAGCGTAGGGGGCGGGGACGGGGAGACCCAGTACTTC. This gives the protein CASSVGGGDGETQYF.

The chain combines TRBV5-1 with TRBJ2-1; the D gene could be TRBD1 or TRBD2 (5 bases each). CDR3 size: 14 residues. The germline CDR1 and CDR2 sequences are SGHRS and YFSETQ. Trimming pared 1 base from V and 6 bases from J, leaving 11 bases between. CDR3 protein: CASSLRDEVNEQFF. The CDR3 DNA reads TGCGCCAGCAGCTTGCGGGACGAGGTCAATGAGCAGTTCTTC.

V is TRBV6-5 and J is TRBJ2-7; 9 bases are shared with TRBD1. Germline loops: CDR1 MNHEY, CDR2 SVGAGI. The CDR3 is 13 amino acids. The trim removed 6 bases at V and 6 bases at J, leaving 6 bases unmatched. The CDR3 spells CASRRDRAAEQYF. CDR3 coding DNA: TGTGCCAGCAGACGGGACAGGGCGGCCGAGCAGTACTTC.

The V call is TRBV19, the J call TRBJ1-1; TRBD1 aligns across 8 bases. The CDR3 runs 13 residues. Germline values: CDR1 LNHDA, CDR2 SQIVND (reference sequence). Trimming at V came to 5 bases and at J to 9 bases, leaving 8 bases not matched to a gene. The CDR3: CASSPGQGAQAFF. For the CDR3, the DNA is TGTGCCAGTAGTCCTGGACAGGGCGCGCAAGCTTTCTTT.

As regards this clone: Compared with germline, one end of the junction differs, possibly owing to a read error. The gene calls are TRBV7-9 and TRBJ1-1, with no clear D. The CDR3 has 13 residues. From germline, CDR1 is SEHNR and CDR2 FQNEAQ (reference sequence). The CDR3 loop reads CASSLSSNSEAFF. CDR3 nucleotides: TGTGCCAGCAGCTTATCGTCCAACAGTGAAGCTTTCTTT.

V and J are TRBV9 and TRBJ2-3; 8 bases line up with TRBD1. The V segment lost 4 bases and the J segment 5 bases; nucleotides outside the gene matches: 6. This CDR3 has 14 residues. CDR1 and CDR2 (germline): SGDLS, YYNGEE. DNA for the CDR3: TGTGCCAGCAGCATCGGACAGGGACGAGATACGCAGTATTTT. It encodes CASSIGQGRDTQYF.

V gene TRBV4-2 combines with J gene TRBJ2-2, with D perhaps matching TRBD2 (6 bases). Trimming stripped 2 bases from V and 6 bases from J, with 16 bases between. Germline V gene lookup returns CDR1 LGHNA and CDR2 YNFKEQ. The CDR3 extends over 16 amino acids. CDR3 coding DNA: TGTGCCAGCAGCCAACGAACCGGGACTCCATCCGGGGAGCTGTTTTTT. Amino acids: CASSQRTGTPSGELFF.

The chain recombines TRBV6-1 with TRBJ2-2; 7 nucleotides match TRBD1. This CDR3 comprises 17 residues. After removal of 4 bases from V and 5 bases from J, the junction contained 13 bases not matched to a gene. CDR1 MNHNS and CDR2 SASEGT come from the germline V gene. CDR3 DNA sequence: TGTGCCAGCAGTGGAACGGGACAGACGGATCTTACCGGGGAGCTGTTTTTT. It codes for CASSGTGQTDLTGELFF.

The chain joins TRBV5-1 to TRBJ2-7; 9 bases align to TRBD1. The CDR3 contains 14 residues. The V gene end was trimmed by 2 bases and the J gene end by 3 bases; junction bases not matched to a gene: 3. Germline-derived CDR1 and CDR2 are SGHRS and YFSETQ. The CDR3 DNA reads TGCGCCAGCAGCTTCCTGACAGGGGGCTACGAGCAGTACTTC. Its protein product is CASSFLTGGYEQYF.

The chain links TRBV7-9 to TRBJ2-2, with 13 positions matching TRBD2. The CDR3 runs to 16 residues. Looked up from germline, CDR1 is SEHNR and CDR2 is FQNEAQ (reference sequence). V gave up 2 bases and J gave up 5 bases; unmatched junction bases: 2. Here the CDR3 reads CASSLILAGGTGELFF. Here the CDR3 DNA reads TGTGCCAGCAGCTTAATACTAGCGGGGGGGACCGGGGAGCTGTTTTTT.

The chain has TRBV15 and TRBJ2-5; 8 bases line up with TRBD1. The germline CDR1 and CDR2 sequences are LNHNV and YYDKDF (reference sequence). The V segment lost 5 bases and the J segment 5 bases; nucleotides outside the gene matches: 10. The CDR3 runs to 15 residues. The CDR3 reads CATSFWTGMIETQYF. CDR3 bases: TGTGCCACCAGCTTCTGGACAGGGATGATCGAGACCCAGTACTTC.

The rearrangement uses TRBV30 and TRBJ2-1, with D uncertain. The CDR3 is made up of 13 amino acids. Trimming took 0 bases from V and 3 from J, leaving 6 bases between them. Germline V gives CDR1 GTSNPN, CDR2 SVGIG (reference sequence). In DNA form, the CDR3 reads TGTGCCTGGAGTGTACGAGACTACAATGAGCAGTTCTTC. Its translation is CAWSVRDYNEQFF.

The chain carries TRBV2 and TRBJ2-7, with TRBD2 identical over 7 bases. V dropped 2 bases and J dropped 5; count of bases not matched to a gene: 6. This CDR3 has 14 residues. The V gene's germline CDR1 is SNHLY and CDR2 FYNNEI. The CDR3 loop reads CASSEPREAHEQYF. In DNA form, the CDR3 reads TGTGCCAGCAGTGAACCCCGGGAGGCCCACGAGCAGTACTTC. The full variable domain, rest sourced from reference TRBV2 and TRBJ2-7, is EPEVTQTPSHQVTQMGQEVILRCVPISNHLYFYWYRQILGQKVEFLVSFYNNEISEKSEIFDDQFSVERPDGSNFTLKIRSTKLEDSAMYFCASSEPREAHEQYFGPGTRLTVT.

The chain employs TRBV6-5 and TRBJ2-3; no reliable D call. Trimming pared 5 bases from V and 3 bases from J, leaving 9 bases between. The V gene's germline CDR1 is MNHEY and CDR2 SVGAGI. This CDR3 is built from 13 residues. This chain's CDR3 is CASSKTGTDTQYF. The CDR3 bases are TGTGCCAGCAGTAAGACTGGAACAGATACGCAGTATTTT.

The gene calls are TRBV4-1 and TRBJ2-3; D not resolved. Trimming removed 0 bases at V and 6 bases at J, with 7 bases between. Germline V CDR1 and CDR2: MGHRA, YSYEKL. The CDR3 length is 13 residues. CDR3 coding DNA: TGCGCCAGCAGCCAAGATCCCCGGGATACGCAGTATTTT. It is translated as CASSQDPRDTQYF.

The rearrangement links TRBV7-9 to TRBJ1-3; 7 positions agree with TRBD1. Per the germline V gene, CDR1 is SEHNR and CDR2 is FQNEAQ (reference sequence). The CDR3 is 15 amino acids. J gave up 0 bases and V 4 bases, and 3 bases lay outside the gene matches. CDR3 in DNA: TGTGCCAGCAGCTCCGGGACAGTCTCTGGAAACACCATATATTTT. It encodes CASSSGTVSGNTIYF.

This clone showed up many times. J is TRBJ1-2 and V is TRBV5-4, with TRBD1 matching 7 bases. The CDR3 runs 15 residues. Trimming at V came to 4 bases and at J to 5 bases, leaving 11 bases not matched to a gene. Germline values: CDR1 SGHNT, CDR2 YYREEE (reference sequence). In DNA, the CDR3 is TGTGCCAGCAGCCTCCCCGCTGACAGGGCGTATGGCTACACCTTC. Translating gives CASSLPADRAYGYTF.